This T cell receptor beta chain derives from a study of OX40 agonist ivuxolimab in advanced cancers. Across the whole study: From 23 to 79 years was the age range, with a mean of around 54 years, and approximately 80% were male. Three patients got partial responses; one had hepatocellular carcinoma and two had cutaneous melanoma.

Sampled blood was obtained at baseline, cycle 4 day 1, and cycle 7 day 1. The CDR3 extends over 13 amino acids. With 0 bases removed from V and 9 bases from J, the gap between germline ends came to 7 bases. The germline CDR1 and CDR2 sequences are SGHDT and YYEEEE. Method: immunoSEQ multiplex PCR; TCRdb's copy keeps in-frame clones and lacks some. Found here are under 65,000 clones, about 88% of them singletons; the top ten hold approximately 2.2%. The study's findings and limits: Clonal expansion was seen in CD4+ and CD8+ blood T cells by week 6 at 0.1 to 3.0 mg/kg.

Comments on this clone: The target antigen is unknown.

The chain couples TRBV5-6 to TRBJ1-6; D gene unclear. Sample: CD4+ or CD8+ T cells sorted from blood, taken in a trial of the OX40 agonist ivuxolimab. The clonotype comes from an adult with an advanced solid tumor such as melanoma, head and neck, liver or kidney cancer. CDR3 nucleotide sequence: TGTGCCAGCAGCTTGGCCTTATCTTCACCCCTCCACTTT. It encodes CASSLALSSPLHF. The full variable domain, its missing parts supplied by reference TRBV5-6 and TRBJ1-6, is DAGVTQSPTHLIKTRGQQVTLRCSPKSGHDTVSWYQQALGQGPQFIFQYYEEEERQRGNFPDRFSGHQFPNYSSELNVNALLLGDSALYLCASSLALSSPLHFGNGTRLTVT.